What follows is one T cell receptor beta chain and its context. The data were taken from a study of blood T cell repertoires in COVID-19. Whole-study context: Samples representing acute and convalescent COVID-19 were sourced from the United States, Italy and Spain. T cells, B-cell-depleted T cells, or PBMCs supplied cDNA or gDNA.

Enrolment of Seattle patients took place during active infection, and they were followed longitudinally. In the original workflow: Reference gene primers were amplified, and this amplification served to estimate nucleated cell counts. Measured with immunoSEQ multiplex PCR; TCRdb has only the in-frame clones, and not every one. That table furnishes V, J and clone size, whereas the DNA furnished D and trimming. The sample shows tens of thousands of clones, around 90% of them seen only once. The CDR3 sequence is 15 residues long. Germline CDR1 is MDHEN and CDR2 is SYDVKM. The V gene lost 3 bases and the J gene lost 4 bases, with 15 bases spanning the gap.

The sample comprised peripheral blood. The V and J genes are TRBV28 and TRBJ1-2; D is ambiguous. This receptor was obtained from a man aged 50-59 years with COVID-19, enrolled during active disease. The CDR3 is CASSLGPISGYGYTF. CDR3 DNA: TGTGCCAGCAGTTTGGGCCCGATCAGTGGCTATGGCTACACCTTC.